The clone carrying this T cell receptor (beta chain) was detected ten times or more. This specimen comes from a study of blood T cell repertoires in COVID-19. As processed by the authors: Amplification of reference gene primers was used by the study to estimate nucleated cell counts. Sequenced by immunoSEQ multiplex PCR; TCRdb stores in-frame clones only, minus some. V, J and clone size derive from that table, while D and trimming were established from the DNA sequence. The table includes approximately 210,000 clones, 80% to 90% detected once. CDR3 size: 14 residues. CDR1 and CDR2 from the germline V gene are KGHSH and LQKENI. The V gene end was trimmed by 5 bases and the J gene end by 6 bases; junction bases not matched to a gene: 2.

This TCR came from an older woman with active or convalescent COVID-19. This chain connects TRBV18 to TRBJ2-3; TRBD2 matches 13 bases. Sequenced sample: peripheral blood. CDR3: CASSSTSGRDTQYF. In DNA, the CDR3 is TGTGCCAGCTCATCGACTAGCGGGAGGGATACGCAGTATTTT.